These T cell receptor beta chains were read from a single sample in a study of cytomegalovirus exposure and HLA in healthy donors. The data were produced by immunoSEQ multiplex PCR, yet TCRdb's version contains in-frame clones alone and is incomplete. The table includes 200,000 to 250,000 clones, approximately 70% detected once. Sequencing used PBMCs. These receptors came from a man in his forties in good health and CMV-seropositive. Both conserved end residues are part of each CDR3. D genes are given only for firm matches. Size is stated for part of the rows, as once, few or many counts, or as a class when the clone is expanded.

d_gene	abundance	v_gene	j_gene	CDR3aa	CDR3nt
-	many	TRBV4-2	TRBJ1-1	CASSQTTRDSWDTEAFF	TGTGCCAGCAGCCAAACGACCAGGGACTCTTGGGACACTGAAGCTTTCTTT
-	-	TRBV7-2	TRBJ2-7	CASSLGTGSFSYEQYF	TGTGCCAGCAGCTTGGGTACAGGATCATTCTCCTACGAGCAGTACTTC
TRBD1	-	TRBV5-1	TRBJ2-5	CASSLGSSGTAGETQYF	TGCGCCAGCAGCTTGGGGTCGTCCGGGACAGCCGGAGAGACCCAGTACTTC
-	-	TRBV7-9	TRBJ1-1	CASSSRWQGYTEAFF	TGTGCCAGCAGCTCGAGGTGGCAGGGGTACACTGAAGCTTTCTTT
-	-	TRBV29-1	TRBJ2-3	CSVKNRDSTDTQYF	TGCAGCGTCAAAAACAGGGATTCCACAGATACGCAGTATTTT
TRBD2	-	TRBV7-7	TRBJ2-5	CASSPVIAGKETQYF	TGTGCCAGCAGCCCAGTTATAGCGGGCAAAGAGACCCAGTACTTC
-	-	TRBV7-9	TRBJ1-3	CASGFRGSGNTIYF	TGTGCCAGCGGCTTTAGGGGATCAGGAAACACCATATATTTT
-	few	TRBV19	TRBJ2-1	CTSSRGAGPYNEQFF	TGTACCTCCTCCAGGGGGGCAGGGCCCTACAATGAGCAGTTCTTC
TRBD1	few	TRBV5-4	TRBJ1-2	CASSFRGRGYYGYTF	TGTGCCAGCAGTTTTAGGGGGCGCGGTTACTACGGCTACACCTTC
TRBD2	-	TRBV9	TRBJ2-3	CASSLGGSGGVSDTQYF	TGTGCCAGCAGCCTAGGGGGTAGCGGGGGGGTTTCAGATACGCAGTATTTT
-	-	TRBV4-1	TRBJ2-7	CASSQGDSSYEQYF	TGCGCCAGCAGCCAAGGGGACTCATCCTACGAGCAGTACTTC
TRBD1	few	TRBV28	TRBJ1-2	CASRSTGGLGYTF	TGTGCCAGCAGATCTACAGGGGGCTTAGGCTACACCTTC
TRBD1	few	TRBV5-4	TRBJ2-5	CASSLGTGSQETQYF	TGTGCCAGCAGCTTGGGGACAGGGTCCCAAGAGACCCAGTACTTC
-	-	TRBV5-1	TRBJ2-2	CASIPMPPNTGELFF	TGCGCCAGCATTCCTATGCCGCCGAACACCGGGGAGCTGTTTTTT
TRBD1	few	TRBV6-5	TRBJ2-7	CASTRQGASYEQYF	TGTGCCAGCACCCGACAGGGGGCAAGCTACGAGCAGTACTTC
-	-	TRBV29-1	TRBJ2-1	CSADTYNEQFF	TGCAGCGCCGACACTTACAATGAGCAGTTCTTC
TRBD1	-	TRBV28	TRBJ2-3	CASALGTGGTDTQYF	TGTGCCAGCGCCTTGGGTACAGGGGGCACAGATACGCAGTATTTT
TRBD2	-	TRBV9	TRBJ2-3	CASSGGLAGGQTDTQYF	TGTGCCAGCAGCGGCGGACTAGCGGGGGGGCAAACAGATACGCAGTATTTT
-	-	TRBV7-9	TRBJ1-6	CASSPLWGQWGSPLHF	TGTGCCAGCAGCCCCCTCTGGGGGCAGTGGGGATCACCCCTCCACTTT
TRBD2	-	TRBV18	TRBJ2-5	CASSQRGVQETQYF	TGTGCCAGCTCACAACGGGGGGTCCAAGAGACCCAGTACTTC
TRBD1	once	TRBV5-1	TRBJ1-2	CASSFITAGGTDGYTF	TGCGCCAGCAGCTTTATTACGGCAGGGGGGACTGATGGCTACACCTTC
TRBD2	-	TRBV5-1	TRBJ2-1	CASSLEERGDNEQFF	TGCGCCAGCAGCTTGGAAGAGCGGGGGGACAATGAGCAGTTCTTC
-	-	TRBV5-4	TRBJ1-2	CASSLSADYYGYTF	TGTGCCAGCAGCTTGAGTGCAGATTACTATGGCTACACCTTC
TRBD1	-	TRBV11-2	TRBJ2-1	CASSRQGIYNEQFF	TGTGCCAGCAGCAGACAGGGAATTTACAATGAGCAGTTCTTC
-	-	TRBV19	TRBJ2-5	CASSMRGGEETQYF	TGTGCCAGTAGTATGAGAGGCGGTGAGGAGACCCAGTACTTC
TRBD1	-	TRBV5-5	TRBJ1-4	CASSLGTGGYSEKLFF	TGTGCCAGCAGCCTAGGGACAGGGGGCTATTCCGAAAAACTGTTTTTT
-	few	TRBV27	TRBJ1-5	CASSLWGDSNQPQHF	TGTGCCAGCAGTTTATGGGGGGACAGCAATCAGCCCCAGCATTTT
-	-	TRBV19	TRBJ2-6	CATRSSGANVLTF	TGTGCCACTCGTAGCTCTGGGGCCAACGTCCTGACTTTC
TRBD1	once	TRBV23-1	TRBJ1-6	CASRTRTGVNWGSYNSPLHF	TGCGCCAGCAGAACAAGGACAGGGGTGAATTGGGGCTCCTATAATTCACCCCTCCACTTT
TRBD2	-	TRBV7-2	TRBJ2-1	CASSLSGGAISEQFF	TGTGCCAGCAGCCTTAGCGGGGGGGCTATTTCTGAGCAGTTCTTC
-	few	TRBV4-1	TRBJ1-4	CASSSRQLKDEKLFF	TGCGCCAGCAGCTCCCGACAGTTAAAAGATGAAAAACTGTTTTTT
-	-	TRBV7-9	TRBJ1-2	CASSLGPRRGYGYTF	TGTGCCAGCAGCTTAGGCCCGAGGAGGGGCTATGGCTACACCTTC
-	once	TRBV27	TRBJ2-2	CASSLNPQGYGELFF	TGTGCCAGCAGTTTAAATCCTCAGGGATACGGGGAGCTGTTTTTT
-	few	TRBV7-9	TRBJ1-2	CSSSLTGEGGYTF	TGTTCCAGCAGCTTAACGGGGGAGGGTGGCTACACCTTC
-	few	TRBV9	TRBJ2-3	CASSAKGTGDVTDTQYF	TGTGCCAGCAGCGCCAAGGGTACGGGGGACGTCACAGATACGCAGTATTTT
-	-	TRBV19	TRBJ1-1	CASIRGGLRPEAFF	TGTGCCAGTATAAGAGGAGGGCTAAGACCTGAAGCTTTCTTT
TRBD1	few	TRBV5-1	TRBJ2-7	CASSLDRGFGREQYF	TGCGCCAGCAGCTTGGACAGGGGGTTCGGTCGCGAGCAGTACTTC
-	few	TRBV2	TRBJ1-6	CASSLNRADNSPLHF	TGTGCCAGCAGTCTCAACAGGGCCGATAATTCACCCCTCCACTTT